The T cell receptor (beta chain) under discussion was sequenced for a study of CD8 T cells in ankylosing spondylitis. Study-wide results and caveats: Significant enrichment of disease-linked clones was reported in matched ankylosing spondylitis synovial fluid. Prior work had noted some motif variants in reactive arthritis blood and synovial fluid. Made up of several highly homologous variants, a TCR beta motif appeared characteristic of ankylosing spondylitis blood.

This clonotype was detected ten times or more. Its antigen is undetermined. A single record per CDR3 protein comes from TCRdb applying MiXCR to the 5' RACE reads. Of 650,000 to 800,000 distinct CDR3 sequences listed, about 20% are singletons. Looked up from germline, CDR1 is SNHLY and CDR2 is FYNNEI. With 1 base removed from V and 7 bases from J, the gap between germline ends came to 10 bases. The CDR3 is 13 residues long. This TCR derives from a male donor with ankylosing spondylitis. The chain joins TRBV2 to TRBJ1-2; TRBD1 is a possible D gene (5 bases). Sequencing used blood, either unsorted or a sorted T cell fraction (not recorded which). CDR3 DNA sequence: TGTGCCAGCAGTGAAGTGGGGGTCGGTGGCTACACCTTC. Its protein product is CASSEVGVGGYTF.